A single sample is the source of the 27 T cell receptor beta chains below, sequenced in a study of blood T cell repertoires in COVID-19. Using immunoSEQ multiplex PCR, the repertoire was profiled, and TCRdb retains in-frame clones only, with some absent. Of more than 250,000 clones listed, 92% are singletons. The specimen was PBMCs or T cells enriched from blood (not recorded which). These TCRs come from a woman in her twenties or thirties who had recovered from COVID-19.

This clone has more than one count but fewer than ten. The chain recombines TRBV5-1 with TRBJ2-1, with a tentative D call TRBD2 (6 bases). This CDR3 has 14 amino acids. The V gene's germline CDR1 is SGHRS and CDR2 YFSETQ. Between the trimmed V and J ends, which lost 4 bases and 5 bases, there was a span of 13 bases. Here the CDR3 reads CASSLTGTDNEQFF. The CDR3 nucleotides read TGCGCCAGCAGCCTGACTGGGACTGACAATGAGCAGTTCTTC.

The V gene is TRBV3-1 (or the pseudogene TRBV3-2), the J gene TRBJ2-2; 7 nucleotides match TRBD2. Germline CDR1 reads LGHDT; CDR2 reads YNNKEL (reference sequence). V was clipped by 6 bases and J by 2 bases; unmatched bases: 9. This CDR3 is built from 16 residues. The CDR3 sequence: CASSKGTGGNTGELFF. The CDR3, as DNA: TGTGCCAGCAGTAAAGGGACGGGGGGTAACACCGGGGAGCTGTTTTTT.

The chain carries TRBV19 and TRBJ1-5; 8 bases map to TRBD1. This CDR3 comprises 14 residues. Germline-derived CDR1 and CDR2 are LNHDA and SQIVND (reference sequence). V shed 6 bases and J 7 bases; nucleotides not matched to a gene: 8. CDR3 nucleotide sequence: TGTGCCAGTAGCTTGGACAGGGTAGGCCAGCCCCAGCATTTT. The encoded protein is CASSLDRVGQPQHF. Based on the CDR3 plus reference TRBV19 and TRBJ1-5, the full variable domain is DGGITQSPKYLFRKEGQNVTLSCEQNLNHDAMYWYRQDPGQGLRLIYYSQIVNDFQKGDIAEGYSVSREKKESFPLTVTSAQKNPTAFYLCASSLDRVGQPQHFGDGTRLSIL.

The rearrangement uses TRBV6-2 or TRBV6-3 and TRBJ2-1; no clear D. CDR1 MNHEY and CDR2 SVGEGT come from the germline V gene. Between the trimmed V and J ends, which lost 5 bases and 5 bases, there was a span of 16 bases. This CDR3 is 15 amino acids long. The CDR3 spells CASSPPLGRHNEQFF. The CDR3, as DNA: TGTGCCAGCAGTCCCCCACTGGGCCGTCACAATGAGCAGTTCTTC.

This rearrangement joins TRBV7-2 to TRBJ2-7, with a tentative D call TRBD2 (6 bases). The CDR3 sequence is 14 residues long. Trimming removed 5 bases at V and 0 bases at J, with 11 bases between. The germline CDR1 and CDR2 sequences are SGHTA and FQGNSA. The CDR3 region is CASSPWEASYEQYF. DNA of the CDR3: TGTGCCAGCAGCCCTTGGGAGGCCTCCTACGAGCAGTACTTC.

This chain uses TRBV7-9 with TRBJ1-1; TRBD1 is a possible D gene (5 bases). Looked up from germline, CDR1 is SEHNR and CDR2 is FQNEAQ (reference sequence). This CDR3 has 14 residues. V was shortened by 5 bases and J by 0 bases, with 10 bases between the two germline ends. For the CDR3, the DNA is TGTGCCAGCAGCCCGACAGCTATGAACACTGAAGCTTTCTTT. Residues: CASSPTAMNTEAFF.

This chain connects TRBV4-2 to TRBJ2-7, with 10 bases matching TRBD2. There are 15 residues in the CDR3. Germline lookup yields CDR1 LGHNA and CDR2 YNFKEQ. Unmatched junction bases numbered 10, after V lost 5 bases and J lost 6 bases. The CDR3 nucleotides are TGTGCCAGCAGCTCACAAGCGGGAGGGCCGGGCGAGCAGTACTTC. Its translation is CASSSQAGGPGEQYF.

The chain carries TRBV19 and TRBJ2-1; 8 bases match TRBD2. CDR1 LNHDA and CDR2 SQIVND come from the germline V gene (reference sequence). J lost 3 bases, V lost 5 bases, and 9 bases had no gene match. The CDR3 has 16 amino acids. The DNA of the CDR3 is TGTGCCAGTAGTCCCCAGCGGGGGTTAGTCTACAATGAGCAGTTCTTC. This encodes CASSPQRGLVYNEQFF. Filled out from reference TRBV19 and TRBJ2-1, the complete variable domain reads DGGITQSPKYLFRKEGQNVTLSCEQNLNHDAMYWYRQDPGQGLRLIYYSQIVNDFQKGDIAEGYSVSREKKESFPLTVTSAQKNPTAFYLCASSPQRGLVYNEQFFGPGTRLTVL.

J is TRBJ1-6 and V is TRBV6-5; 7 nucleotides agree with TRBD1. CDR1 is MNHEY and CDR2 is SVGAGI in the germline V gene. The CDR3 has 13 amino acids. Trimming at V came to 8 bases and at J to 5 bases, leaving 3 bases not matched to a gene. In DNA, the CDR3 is TGTGCCAGCCGACAGGGCGATAATTCACCCCTCCACTTT. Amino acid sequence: CASRQGDNSPLHF.

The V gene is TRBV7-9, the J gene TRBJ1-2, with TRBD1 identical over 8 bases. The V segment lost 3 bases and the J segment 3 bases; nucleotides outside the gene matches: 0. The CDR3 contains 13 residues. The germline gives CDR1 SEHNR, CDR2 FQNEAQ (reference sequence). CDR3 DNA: TGTGCCAGCAGCTTGGGACAGGACTATGGCTACACCTTC. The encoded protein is CASSLGQDYGYTF.

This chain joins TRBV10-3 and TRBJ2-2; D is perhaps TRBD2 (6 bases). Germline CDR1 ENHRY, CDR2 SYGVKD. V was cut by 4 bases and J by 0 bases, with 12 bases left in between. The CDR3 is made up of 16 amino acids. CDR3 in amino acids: CAISGRGYSNTGELFF. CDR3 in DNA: TGTGCCATCAGTGGGAGGGGCTATTCGAACACCGGGGAGCTGTTTTTT.

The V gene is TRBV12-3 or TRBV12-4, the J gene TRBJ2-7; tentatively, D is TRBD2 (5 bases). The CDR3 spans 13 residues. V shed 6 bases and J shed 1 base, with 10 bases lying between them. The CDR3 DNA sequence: TGTGCCAGCAGCAATGGAGGATCCTACGAGCAGTACTTC. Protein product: CASSNGGSYEQYF.

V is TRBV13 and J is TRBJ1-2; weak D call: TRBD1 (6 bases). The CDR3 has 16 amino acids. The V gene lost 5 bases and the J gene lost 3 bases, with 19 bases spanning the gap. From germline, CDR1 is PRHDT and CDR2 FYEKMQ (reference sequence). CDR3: CASSPTPPRGDYGYTF. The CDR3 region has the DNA TGTGCCAGCAGCCCCACACCACCCAGGGGAGACTATGGCTACACCTTC.

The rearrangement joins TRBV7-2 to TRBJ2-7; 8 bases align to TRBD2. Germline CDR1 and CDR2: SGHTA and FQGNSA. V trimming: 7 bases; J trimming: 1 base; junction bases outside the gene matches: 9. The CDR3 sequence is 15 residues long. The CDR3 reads CASTLAASGSYEQYF. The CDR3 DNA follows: TGTGCCAGCACCTTGGCGGCTAGCGGGTCCTACGAGCAGTACTTC.

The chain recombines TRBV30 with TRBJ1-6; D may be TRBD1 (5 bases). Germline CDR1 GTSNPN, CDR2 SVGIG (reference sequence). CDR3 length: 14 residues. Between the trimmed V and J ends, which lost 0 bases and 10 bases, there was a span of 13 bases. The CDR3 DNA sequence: TGTGCCTGGAGTGTGGCAGGGAGGTTGTCACCCCTCCACTTT. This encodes CAWSVAGRLSPLHF.

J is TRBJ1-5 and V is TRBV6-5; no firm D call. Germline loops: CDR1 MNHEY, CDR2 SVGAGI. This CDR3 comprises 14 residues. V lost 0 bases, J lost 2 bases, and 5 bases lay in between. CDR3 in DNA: TGTGCCAGCAGTTACTCGTCAGGCAATCAGCCCCAGCATTTT. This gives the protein CASSYSSGNQPQHF.

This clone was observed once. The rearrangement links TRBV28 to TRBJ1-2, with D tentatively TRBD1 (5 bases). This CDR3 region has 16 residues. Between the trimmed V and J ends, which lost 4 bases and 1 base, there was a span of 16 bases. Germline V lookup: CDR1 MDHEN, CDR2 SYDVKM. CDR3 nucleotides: TGTGCCAGCAGTTGGGGAGGGACCGAACTTAACTATGGCTACACCTTC. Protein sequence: CASSWGGTELNYGYTF.

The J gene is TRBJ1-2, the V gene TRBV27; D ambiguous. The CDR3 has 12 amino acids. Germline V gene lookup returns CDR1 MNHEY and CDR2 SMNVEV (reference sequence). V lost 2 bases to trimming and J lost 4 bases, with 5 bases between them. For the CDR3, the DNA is TGTGCCAGCAGTTTAAACGGCTATGGCTACACCTTC. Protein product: CASSLNGYGYTF.

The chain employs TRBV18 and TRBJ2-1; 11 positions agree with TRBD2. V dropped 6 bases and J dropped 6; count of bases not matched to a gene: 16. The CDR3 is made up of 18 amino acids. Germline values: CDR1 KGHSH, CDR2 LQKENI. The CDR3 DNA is TGTGCCAGCTCGGTGAATGGGCTAGCGGGAGGCCTACCCAATGAGCAGTTCTTC. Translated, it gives CASSVNGLAGGLPNEQFF.

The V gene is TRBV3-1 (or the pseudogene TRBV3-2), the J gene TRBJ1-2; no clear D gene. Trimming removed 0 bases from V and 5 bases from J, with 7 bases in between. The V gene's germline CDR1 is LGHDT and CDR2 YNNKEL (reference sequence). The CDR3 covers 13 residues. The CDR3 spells CASSQELWYGYTF. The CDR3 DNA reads TGTGCCAGCAGCCAAGAACTCTGGTATGGCTACACCTTC.

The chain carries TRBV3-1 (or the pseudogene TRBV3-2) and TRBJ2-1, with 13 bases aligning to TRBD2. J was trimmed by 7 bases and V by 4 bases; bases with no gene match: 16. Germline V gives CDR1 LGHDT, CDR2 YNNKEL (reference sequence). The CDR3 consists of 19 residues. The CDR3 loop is CASSLQGLAGVLLQNEQFF. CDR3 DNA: TGTGCCAGCAGCCTCCAAGGACTAGCGGGAGTTCTCCTTCAGAATGAGCAGTTCTTC.

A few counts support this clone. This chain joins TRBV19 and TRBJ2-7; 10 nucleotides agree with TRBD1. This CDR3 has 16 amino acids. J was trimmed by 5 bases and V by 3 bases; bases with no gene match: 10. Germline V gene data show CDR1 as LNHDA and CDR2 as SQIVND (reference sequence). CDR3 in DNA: TGTGCCAGTAGTATTCACGCGTCGACAGGGGGCGACGAGCAGTACTTC. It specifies CASSIHASTGGDEQYF.

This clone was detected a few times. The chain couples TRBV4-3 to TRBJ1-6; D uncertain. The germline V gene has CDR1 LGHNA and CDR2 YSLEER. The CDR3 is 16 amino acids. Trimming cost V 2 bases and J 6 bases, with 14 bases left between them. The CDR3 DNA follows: TGCGCCAGCAGCCAAAAAAGCGGGGTGGGTAATTCACCCCTCCACTTT. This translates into CASSQKSGVGNSPLHF.

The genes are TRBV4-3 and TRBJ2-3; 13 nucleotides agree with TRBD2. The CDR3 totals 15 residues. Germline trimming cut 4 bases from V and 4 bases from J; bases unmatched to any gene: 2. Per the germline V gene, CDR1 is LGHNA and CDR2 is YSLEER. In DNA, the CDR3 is TGCGCCAGCAGCCGAGGACTAGCGGGGGCAGATACGCAGTATTTT. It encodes CASSRGLAGADTQYF.

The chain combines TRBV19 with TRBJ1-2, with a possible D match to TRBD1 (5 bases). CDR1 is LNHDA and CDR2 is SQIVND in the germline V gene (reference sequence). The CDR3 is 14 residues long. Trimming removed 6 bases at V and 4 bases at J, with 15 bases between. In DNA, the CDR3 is TGTGCCAGTAGCTTCCTCGTGGGGCCCTATGGCTACACCTTC. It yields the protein CASSFLVGPYGYTF.

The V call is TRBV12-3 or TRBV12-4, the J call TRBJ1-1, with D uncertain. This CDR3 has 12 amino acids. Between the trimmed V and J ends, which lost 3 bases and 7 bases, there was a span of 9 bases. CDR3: CASSLSTDEAFF. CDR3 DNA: TGTGCCAGCAGTTTGTCAACAGATGAAGCTTTCTTT.

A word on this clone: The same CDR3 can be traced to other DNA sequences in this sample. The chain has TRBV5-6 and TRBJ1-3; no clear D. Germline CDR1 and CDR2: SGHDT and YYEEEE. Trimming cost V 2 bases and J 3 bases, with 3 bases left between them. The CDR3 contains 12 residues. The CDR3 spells CASSFLGNTIYF. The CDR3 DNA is TGTGCCAGCAGCTTCCTTGGAAACACCATATATTTT.